Sequencing of this TCR beta chain was carried out in a study of blood T cell repertoires in COVID-19. The repertoire was sequenced with immunoSEQ multiplex PCR; TCRdb's copy has only in-frame clones and lacks some. The table shows approximately 76,000 clones, with around 80% occurring only once. Unmatched junction bases numbered 10, after V lost 9 bases and J lost 2 bases. Germline V gives CDR1 SGHRS, CDR2 YFSETQ. The CDR3 sequence is 14 residues long. The sequence derives from an elderly man with active or convalescent COVID-19. Material: peripheral blood. The chain links TRBV5-1 to TRBJ2-5; 7 bases map to TRBD2. CDR3 nucleotides: TGCGCCACTTCCTCAGGGAGGGATCAAGAGACCCAGTACTTC. It translates to CATSSGRDQETQYF. The complete variable domain, with remaining parts taken from reference TRBV5-1 and TRBJ2-5, reads KAGVTQTPRYLIKTRGQQVTLSCSPISGHRSVSWYQQTPGQGLQFLFEYFSETQRNKGNFPGRFSGRQFSNSRSEMNVSTLELGDSALYLCATSSGRDQETQYFGPGTRLLVL.